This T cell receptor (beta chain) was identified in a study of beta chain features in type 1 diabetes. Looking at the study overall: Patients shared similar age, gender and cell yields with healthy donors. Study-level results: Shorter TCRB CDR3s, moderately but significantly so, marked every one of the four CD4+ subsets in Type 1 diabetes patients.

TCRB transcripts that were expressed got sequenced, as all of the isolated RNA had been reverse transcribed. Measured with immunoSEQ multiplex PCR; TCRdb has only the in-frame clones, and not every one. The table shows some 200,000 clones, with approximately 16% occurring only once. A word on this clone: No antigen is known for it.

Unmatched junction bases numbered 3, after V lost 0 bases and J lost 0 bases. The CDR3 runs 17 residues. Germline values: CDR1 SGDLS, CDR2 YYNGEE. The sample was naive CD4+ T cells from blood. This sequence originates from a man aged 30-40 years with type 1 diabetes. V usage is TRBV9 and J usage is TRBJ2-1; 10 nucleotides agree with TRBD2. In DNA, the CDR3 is TGTGCCAGCAGCGTAGCTTGGACTAGCGGCTCCTACAATGAGCAGTTCTTC. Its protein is CASSVAWTSGSYNEQFF.